A selection of T cell receptor beta chains follows, all from one sample in a study of cytomegalovirus exposure and HLA in healthy donors. The table came from immunoSEQ multiplex PCR; TCRdb's copy has only in-frame clones and leaves some out. Here the sample spans 100,000 to 130,000 clones, roughly 82% being singletons. Sequences were obtained from PBMCs. These TCRs come from a man aged 25 to 45 in good health and CMV-seropositive. CDR3s include the opening cysteine and the closing phenylalanine or tryptophan. A D gene is named only where the DNA matches it firmly. Part of the rows lack a size; the others show once, few, many or a class for expanded clones.

TRBV5-1,TRBJ2-7,NA,NA,CASSFVQGRDYEQYF,TGCGCCAGCAGCTTCGTCCAGGGGAGGGACTACGAGCAGTACTTC
TRBV5-1,TRBJ1-2,NA,NA,CASSRTRGANYGYTF,TGCGCCAGCAGCCGAACTCGCGGGGCCAACTATGGCTACACCTTC
TRBV6-1,TRBJ2-7,NA,NA,CASSGQGGPYEQYF,TGTGCCAGCAGTGGGCAAGGAGGCCCTTACGAGCAGTACTTC
TRBV5-1,TRBJ1-1,TRBD1,few,CASSFSPRDRGIGTEAFF,TGCGCCAGCAGCTTTTCCCCCCGGGACAGGGGTATTGGCACTGAAGCTTTCTTT
TRBV2,TRBJ2-2,NA,once,CASSVNLANTGELFF,TGTGCCAGCAGCGTTAATCTCGCGAACACCGGGGAGCTGTTTTTT
TRBV6-1,TRBJ1-3,NA,once,CASFPGDPGNTIYF,TGTGCCTCCTTCCCAGGGGATCCTGGAAACACCATATATTTT
TRBV15,TRBJ1-5,NA,NA,CATSRGPRGNQPQHF,TGTGCCACCAGCAGGGGGCCTCGTGGTAATCAGCCCCAGCATTTT
TRBV2,TRBJ2-2,NA,NA,CASRGDANTGELFF,TGTGCCAGCCGCGGGGATGCGAACACCGGGGAGCTGTTTTTT
TRBV11-2,TRBJ2-2,TRBD1,NA,CASSLRGQANTGELFF,TGTGCCAGCAGCTTGAGGGGGCAGGCGAACACCGGGGAGCTGTTTTTT
TRBV6-5,TRBJ2-5,TRBD2,few,CASSPSASGVETQYF,TGTGCCAGCAGCCCCTCCGCTAGCGGGGTTGAGACCCAGTACTTC
TRBV2,TRBJ2-1,TRBD1,NA,CASSAPSGTGPSNEQFF,TGTGCCAGCAGTGCGCCGTCCGGGACAGGACCCAGCAATGAGCAGTTCTTC
TRBV27,TRBJ2-1,NA,NA,CASSLWRGRRNEQFF,TGTGCCAGCAGTTTATGGAGGGGACGTAGGAATGAGCAGTTCTTC
TRBV7-4,TRBJ1-3,TRBD1,few,CASSVRQGVSGNTIYF,TGTGCCAGCAGCGTCCGACAGGGGGTATCTGGAAACACCATATATTTT
TRBV19,TRBJ1-5,TRBD1,NA,CASTGTGGGNQPQHF,TGTGCCAGTACCGGGACAGGGGGTGGCAATCAGCCCCAGCATTTT
TRBV7-3,TRBJ2-3,TRBD1,NA,CASSSGQGTDTQYF,TGTGCCAGCAGCTCCGGACAGGGCACAGATACGCAGTATTTT
TRBV18,TRBJ1-2,TRBD1,NA,CASSPGQIIYGYTF,TGTGCCAGCTCGCCGGGACAGATTATCTATGGCTACACCTTC
TRBV14,TRBJ2-7,TRBD2,NA,CASSHYERGHEQYF,TGTGCCAGCAGCCACTACGAGCGGGGGCACGAGCAGTACTTC
TRBV2,TRBJ2-6,TRBD2,once,CASFGLAGGPPSSGANGLTF,TGTGCCAGCTTCGGACTAGCGGGGGGCCCTCCATCCTCTGGGGCCAACGGCCTGACTTTC
TRBV13,TRBJ2-1,TRBD2,NA,CASSPSSGLNEQFF,TGTGCCAGCAGCCCGTCTAGCGGCCTCAATGAGCAGTTCTTC
TRBV19,TRBJ2-1,TRBD2,few,CASSIYLSAGGYNEQFF,TGTGCCAGTAGTATTTATTTATCGGCGGGGGGGTACAATGAGCAGTTCTTC
TRBV19,TRBJ1-2,TRBD1,NA,CASRGTAERFGYTF,TGTGCCAGTAGGGGGACAGCGGAACGTTTTGGCTACACCTTC
TRBV2,TRBJ2-3,NA,NA,CAVTGDNRYTDTQYF,TGTGCCGTAACGGGAGACAACCGATACACAGATACGCAGTATTTT
TRBV18,TRBJ1-5,TRBD1,NA,CASTQTGGSNQPQHF,TGTGCCAGCACTCAGACAGGGGGCAGCAATCAGCCCCAGCATTTT
TRBV14,TRBJ1-4,NA,NA,CASSPRAGANEKLFF,TGTGCCAGCAGCCCAAGGGCAGGGGCCAATGAAAAACTGTTTTTT
TRBV6-1,TRBJ2-5,TRBD2,NA,CASSVTSGGGWETQYF,TGTGCCAGCAGTGTTACTAGCGGGGGGGGATGGGAGACCCAGTACTTC
TRBV7-9,TRBJ1-5,TRBD1,NA,CSSSLGTGDSNQPQHF,TGTTCCAGCAGCCTAGGGACAGGGGATAGCAATCAGCCCCAGCATTTT
TRBV10-3,TRBJ1-5,TRBD1,NA,CAIGQGESQPQHF,TGTGCCATAGGACAGGGAGAAAGCCAGCCCCAGCATTTT
TRBV27,TRBJ2-5,TRBD2,NA,CASSPLAGGQTQYF,TGTGCCAGCAGTCCATTAGCGGGGGGTCAGACCCAGTACTTC
TRBV7-2,TRBJ2-5,TRBD2,NA,CASSRVAGGRETQYF,TGTGCCAGCAGCAGAGTGGCGGGGGGCCGAGAGACCCAGTACTTC
TRBV5-6,TRBJ2-3,TRBD2,once,CASSRKRGGLPDTQYF,TGTGCCAGCAGCCGGAAGCGGGGGGGCCTCCCAGATACGCAGTATTTT
TRBV6-5,TRBJ2-7,NA,few,CASSRKYEQYF,TGTGCCAGTTCCAGGAAGTACGAGCAGTACTTC
TRBV21-1,TRBJ2-7,NA,NA,CASSTRGALTYEQYF,TGTGCCAGCAGCACCCGTGGGGCCCTTACCTACGAGCAGTACTTC
TRBV7-9,TRBJ1-3,TRBD1,NA,CASSLATGGSGNTIYF,TGTGCCAGCAGCTTAGCGACAGGGGGCTCTGGAAACACCATATATTTT
TRBV6-5,TRBJ2-3,NA,NA,CASRVTESTDTQYF,TGTGCCAGCAGGGTGACAGAGAGCACAGATACGCAGTATTTT
TRBV12-5,TRBJ2-7,NA,NA,CASGLGQASYEQYF,TGTGCTAGTGGTTTGGGTCAGGCCAGCTACGAGCAGTACTTC
TRBV6-5,TRBJ2-7,NA,NA,CASTEGASYEQYF,TGTGCCAGCACGGAGGGGGCGTCTTACGAGCAGTACTTC
TRBV2,TRBJ2-2,NA,NA,CASSEALRGTGELFF,TGTGCCAGCAGTGAAGCGCTTAGGGGTACCGGGGAGCTGTTTTTT
TRBV6-5,TRBJ1-2,NA,NA,CASSPEDSYGYTF,TGTGCCAGCAGTCCCGAGGACAGTTATGGCTACACCTTC
TRBV4-2,TRBJ2-3,NA,NA,CASSQDFRGAGTDTQYF,TGTGCCAGCAGCCAAGATTTTCGGGGGGCGGGCACAGATACGCAGTATTTT